A single sample gave rise to the 12 T cell receptor beta chains below, sequenced in a study of blood T cells in healthy people across ages. A sample-barcoded 5' primer and a J-beta primer mix were used in a second PCR of about 6 to 11 cycles. TCRdb reprocessed the 5' RACE reads via MiXCR and lists one record per CDR3 protein. Altogether some 1.1 million distinct CDR3 sequences are present, about two fifths being singletons, with the ten largest covering about 12%. The sequenced sample consisted of blood. The source is a man between 18 and 35 years old in good health.

A few counts support this clonotype. V gene TRBV3-1 combines with J gene TRBJ2-1; D possibly corresponds to TRBD2 (6 bases). The DNA end favors TRBJ2-7, so the J call may be wrong. The length of the CDR3 is 16 residues. Per germline, CDR1 LGHDT and CDR2 YNNKEL (reference sequence). The CDR3: CASSQRGGAFYNEQYF. CDR3 nucleotides: TGTGCCAGCAGCCAAAGGGGCGGGGCGTTCTACAATGAGCAGTACTTC.

J is TRBJ2-5 and V is TRBV12-3 or TRBV12-4, with 14 bases that match TRBD2. Trimming removed 5 bases from V and 11 bases from J; junction bases left unmatched: 13. The CDR3 extends over 16 amino acids. The CDR3 here is CASSVGTSGGMNEQYF. The CDR3 nucleotides are TGTGCCAGCAGTGTAGGGACTAGCGGGGGAATGAATGAGCAGTACTTC.

The chain carries TRBV5-6 and TRBJ1-5; D possibly corresponds to TRBD1 (5 bases). Trimming took 4 bases from V and 6 from J, leaving 11 bases between them. Germline V gene lookup returns CDR1 SGHDT and CDR2 YYEEEE. This CDR3 spans 13 amino acids. The CDR3 DNA sequence: TGTGCCAGCAGCAGGGGCTGGGGTCAGCCCCAGCATTTT. It is translated as CASSRGWGQPQHF.

V gene TRBV6-1 combines with J gene TRBJ1-4, with 7 bases that match TRBD1. Germline loops: CDR1 MNHNS, CDR2 SASEGT. The CDR3 has 13 amino acids. With V trimmed by 8 bases and J by 5 bases, 5 bases remained unmatched. The CDR3 bases are TGTGCCAGCGGCAGGGGGAAAAATGAAAAACTGTTTTTT. Residues: CASGRGKNEKLFF.

This clonotype was counted between two and nine times. The chain links TRBV7-2 to TRBJ1-5; no definite D call. Between the trimmed V and J ends, which lost 3 bases and 4 bases, there was a span of 10 bases. CDR3 length: 14 amino acids. Germline CDR1 reads SGHTA; CDR2 reads FQGNSA. CDR3: CASSFLAENQPQHF. DNA for the CDR3: TGTGCCAGCAGCTTCCTGGCGGAAAATCAGCCCCAGCATTTT.

The CDR3 nucleotides read TGTGCCAGCAGTTCCCGCCGGGACAACTATGGCTACACCTTC. Translated: CASSSRRDNYGYTF. The rearrangement uses TRBV6-5 and TRBJ1-2; TRBD1 might be the D (5 bases). Germline V gene lookup returns CDR1 MNHEY and CDR2 SVGAGI. The V end lost 4 bases, the J end lost 2 bases, and 11 bases lay between the germline ends. The CDR3 is made up of 14 amino acids.

As to this clonotype: An end of the junction differs from the germline gene, which may be a read error. The chain links TRBV4-1 to TRBJ1-2; D is undetermined. The CDR3 sequence is 14 residues long. The V gene's germline CDR1 is MGHRA and CDR2 YSYEKL. For the CDR3, the DNA is TGCGCCAGCAGCCAAGATGTGGTCCATTATGACTACACCTTC. Translated: CASSQDVVHYDYTF.

This clonotype has more than one count but fewer than ten. This chain links TRBV12-3 or TRBV12-4 with TRBJ2-3, with 10 bases fitting TRBD1. This CDR3 has 14 residues. CDR3 protein: CASQDRGGTDTQYF. The CDR3 nucleotides read TGTGCTTCACAGGACAGGGGGGGCACAGATACGCAGTATTTT.

The chain joins TRBV20-1 to TRBJ1-1; D uncertain. Germline V gives CDR1 DFQATT, CDR2 SNEGSKA (reference sequence). Trimming cost V 1 base and J 4 bases, with 10 bases left between them. The CDR3 has 13 residues. In DNA, the CDR3 is TGCAGTGCTAGAGTGGCGGGGAGCACTGAAGCTTTCTTT. Protein: CSARVAGSTEAFF.

The gene calls are TRBV27 and TRBJ2-3; 9 nucleotides align to TRBD2. Germline CDR1 is MNHEY and CDR2 is SMNVEV (reference sequence). The V segment lost 3 bases and the J segment 2 bases; nucleotides outside the gene matches: 3. CDR3 size: 15 residues. CDR3 nucleotide sequence: TGTGCCAGCAGTTTCAAGCGGGGGGCCACAGATACGCAGTATTTT. Its translation is CASSFKRGATDTQYF.

This clonotype was observed a handful of times. The chain carries TRBV29-1 and TRBJ2-3; no firm D call. CDR3 size: 13 residues. V was trimmed by 3 bases and J by 0 bases, leaving 7 bases between them. The germline V gene encodes CDR1 SQVTM and CDR2 ANQGSEA. The CDR3 DNA follows: TGCAGCGTTGACCCTACTAGCACAGATACGCAGTATTTT. It is translated as CSVDPTSTDTQYF.

Comments on this clonotype: A read error may account for a junction end that differs from germline. This sequence joins TRBV3-1 and TRBJ2-6; maybe TRBD2 (6 bases). The V gene's germline CDR1 is LGHDT and CDR2 YNNKEL (reference sequence). CDR3 size: 16 residues. The CDR3 loop reads CASSQERDSGASVLTF. The CDR3 DNA reads TGTGCCAGCAGCCAAGAGAGGGACTCTGGGGCCAGCGTCCTGACTTTC.